Shown below are 24 T cell receptor beta chains from a single sample sequenced in a study of blood T cells in healthy people across ages. Sample-barcoded 5' priming and a J-beta primer mix drove a second PCR of about 6 to 12 cycles. From the 5' RACE reads, TCRdb called clonotypes with MiXCR, one entry per CDR3 protein. This table holds fewer than 2 million distinct CDR3 sequences, 39% found once. The sample taken for sequencing was blood. All receptors come from a human donor in good health.

The genes are TRBV5-1 and TRBJ1-5, with a weak D call TRBD1 (5 bases). The CDR3 has 15 residues. Germline V gives CDR1 SGHRS, CDR2 YFSETQ. Deletions cut 5 bases from V and 2 bases from J, with 14 bases between. CDR3 in DNA: TGCGCCAGCAGTGAGGGGCCGGGGGGCAATCAGCCCCAGCATTTT. Protein sequence: CASSEGPGGNQPQHF.

The table lists this clonotype with a few counts. This chain connects TRBV21-1 to TRBJ2-4; the table names TRBD1, a call not compared with the DNA. TRBV21-1 is classified as a pseudogene. The CDR3 length is 15 residues. In DNA form, the CDR3 reads TGTGCCAGCAGCAAAGAAAGGTCAGGGGAAAACATTCAGTACTTC. Protein sequence: CASSKERSGENIQYF.

This clonotype has a count of ten or more. The V call is TRBV20-1, the J call TRBJ2-5; D is unclear. CDR3 length: 12 residues. Germline V gives CDR1 DFQATT, CDR2 SNEGSKA (reference sequence). The germline V and J ends were trimmed by 1 base and 5 bases, with 8 bases remaining between them. This CDR3 reads CSARVGGETQYF. In nucleotides, the CDR3 is TGCAGTGCTAGAGTCGGCGGTGAGACCCAGTACTTC.

In regard to this clonotype: A much larger clone sits a single nucleotide away, making a read error possible. J is TRBJ2-7 and V is TRBV6-5, with D perhaps TRBD1 (5 bases). CDR1 and CDR2 from the germline V gene are MNHEY and SVGAGI. Trimming shortened V by 4 bases and J by 1 base, and 8 bases separated the two germline ends. This CDR3 contains 13 residues. The CDR3 nucleotides are TGTGCCAGCAGTTGCGCAGGGTCCTACGAGCAGTACTTC. This sequence encodes CASSCAGSYEQYF.

The chain uses TRBV4-3 and TRBJ2-1; 7 nucleotides line up with TRBD2. Losses at the gene ends were 2 bases for V and 5 bases for J; bases not matched to a gene: 12. This CDR3 has 17 residues. Germline V gene sequence: CDR1 LGHNA, CDR2 YSLEER. The DNA of the CDR3 is TGCGCCAGCAGCCAAAGTAGGCCTAGCGGATTCCACAATGAGCAGTTCTTC. Its translation: CASSQSRPSGFHNEQFF.

This chain connects TRBV28 to TRBJ2-3; D is unclear. The V end was cut by 7 bases, the J end by 0 bases, with 14 bases between. The CDR3 runs to 15 residues. Germline loops: CDR1 MDHEN, CDR2 SYDVKM. CDR3 sequence (DNA): TGTGCCAGCATAGGATCCCAAACTAGCACAGATACGCAGTATTTT. This gives the protein CASIGSQTSTDTQYF.

The gene calls are TRBV20-1 and TRBJ2-5; unclear D gene. This CDR3 spans 12 amino acids. Germline-derived CDR1 and CDR2 are DFQATT and SNEGSKA (reference sequence). V was clipped by 8 bases and J by 4 bases, with 14 bases between them. The CDR3 sequence is CSTGRVGETQYF. The CDR3 coding sequence is TGCAGTACTGGCAGAGTGGGAGAGACCCAGTACTTC.

The chain couples TRBV6-5 to TRBJ2-4; D may be TRBD2 (6 bases). V was clipped by 5 bases and J by 9 bases, with 17 bases between them. Germline V lookup: CDR1 MNHEY, CDR2 SVGAGI. The CDR3 length is 14 residues. The CDR3 protein is CASSTSRVDGIQYF. The CDR3 DNA follows: TGTGCCAGCAGTACTAGCCGGGTGGATGGCATTCAGTACTTC.

CDR3 bases: TGTGCCAGCAGTGATGAAGGGACTAGCGGGGGCTTCTACGAGCAGTACTTC. Its translation: CASSDEGTSGGFYEQYF. The V gene is TRBV6-1, the J gene TRBJ2-7, with 14 bases lining up with TRBD2. The CDR3 spans 17 residues. Looked up from germline, CDR1 is MNHNS and CDR2 is SASEGT. Trimming took 3 bases from V and 3 from J; bases not matched to a gene: 7.

This clonotype appeared a few times. This sequence joins TRBV6-2 or TRBV6-3 and TRBJ2-7, with D uncertain. With 2 bases removed from V and 5 bases from J, the gap between germline ends came to 10 bases. Germline CDR1 reads MNHEY; CDR2 reads SVGEGT. This CDR3 is 13 amino acids long. As DNA, the CDR3 is TGTGCCAGCAGTTACCACGGATCGGACGAGCAGTACTTC. The encoded protein is CASSYHGSDEQYF.

The genes are TRBV20-1 and TRBJ1-1; TRBD1 aligns across 7 bases. The length of the CDR3 is 14 residues. The germline V gene has CDR1 DFQATT and CDR2 SNEGSKA (reference sequence). The ends lost 6 bases at V and 0 bases at J; junction bases unmatched: 7. The CDR3 DNA reads TGCAGTGCAAAGGACAGGTTTATGAACACTGAAGCTTTCTTT. Translated, it gives CSAKDRFMNTEAFF.

The chain has TRBV20-1 and TRBJ1-6; D may be TRBD1 (6 bases). V lost 6 bases, J lost 8 bases, and 14 bases lay in between. The CDR3 runs to 13 residues. CDR1 and CDR2 from the germline V gene are DFQATT and SNEGSKA (reference sequence). CDR3 DNA sequence: TGCAGTGCGGATAGGACAGACCATTCACCCCTCCACTTT. Translating it yields CSADRTDHSPLHF.

This clonotype was seen more than once but under ten times. The chain combines TRBV20-1 with TRBJ2-3, with D perhaps being TRBD1 or TRBD2 (5 bases each). The CDR3 loop spans 16 amino acids. CDR1 is DFQATT and CDR2 is SNEGSKA in the germline V gene (reference sequence). The V gene lost 1 base and the J gene lost 2 bases, with 16 bases spanning the gap. The CDR3 DNA reads TGCAGTGCTAGAGTTCCCCGAGGGGCTCCCACAGATACGCAGTATTTT. The encoded protein is CSARVPRGAPTDTQYF.

Comments on this clonotype: The junction differs from germline at one of its ends, possibly a read error. This rearrangement joins TRBV7-2 to TRBJ2-5; 10 positions agree with TRBD1. This CDR3 is 15 amino acids long. Germline loops: CDR1 SGHTA, CDR2 FQGNSA. CDR3 sequence reads: CASSQMNGTGEEQYF. The CDR3 DNA follows: TGTGCTAGCAGCCAGATGAACGGGACAGGGGAAGAGCAGTACTTC.

A note on this clonotype: A read error is possible here, since a much larger clone lies one base away. The chain links TRBV18 to TRBJ1-1, with 7 bases matching TRBD1. The CDR3 loop spans 14 amino acids. Germline V lookup: CDR1 KGHSH, CDR2 LQKENI. As DNA, the CDR3 is TGTGCCAGCCCACCGGGACAGCTGAACACTGAAGCTTTCTTT. This codes for CASPPGQLNTEAFF.

With respect to this clonotype: At one boundary the junction diverges from the germline segment, which might be a read error. This rearrangement joins TRBV29-1 to TRBJ2-7, with 7 bases that match TRBD1. The CDR3 is 13 residues long. From germline, CDR1 is SQVTM and CDR2 ANQGSEA. CDR3 sequence: CSVQRDRPYVQYF. The CDR3 DNA reads TGCAGCGTACAAAGGGACAGACCCTACGTGCAGTACTTC.

The gene calls are TRBV7-2 and TRBJ1-6; TRBD1 might be the D (5 bases). This CDR3 is 15 amino acids long. Germline CDR1 and CDR2: SGHTA and FQGNSA. The V and J ends lost 1 base and 10 bases respectively, with 14 bases between them. The CDR3 here is CASSLGLGTGSPLHF. CDR3 nucleotides: TGTGCCAGCAGCTTAGGTCTGGGGACGGGATCACCCCTCCACTTT.

Of note for this clonotype: The germline gene is not matched at one end of the junction; a read error may be the cause. The rearrangement joins TRBV5-1 to TRBJ2-1; 7 bases line up with TRBD1. This CDR3 has 16 residues. Germline CDR1 reads SGHRS; CDR2 reads YFSETQ. The CDR3 DNA is TGCGCCAACAGCTTTTACAGGGGTCGCTCCTACAATGAGCAGTTCTTC. Translated: CANSFYRGRSYNEQFF.

This clonotype was seen more than once but under ten times. The rearrangement links TRBV7-8 to TRBJ2-7; either TRBD1 or TRBD2 may fit D (5 bases each). Germline CDR1 SGHVS, CDR2 FQNEAQ. The V end was cut by 4 bases, the J end by 2 bases, with 15 bases between. This CDR3 region has 15 residues. In nucleotides, the CDR3 is TGTGCCAGCAGCTCACAGAAGGGACCTCCCTACGAGCAGTACTTC. Translated, it gives CASSSQKGPPYEQYF.

This clonotype was counted only a few times. The chain uses TRBV6-5 and TRBJ1-1, with D hard to call. The V and J ends lost 2 bases and 2 bases respectively, with 12 bases between them. This CDR3 spans 15 amino acids. Germline CDR1 and CDR2: MNHEY and SVGAGI. The CDR3 spells CASSYAGRPNTEAFF. CDR3 in DNA: TGTGCCAGCAGTTACGCAGGCAGACCAAACACTGAAGCTTTCTTT.

J is TRBJ2-1 and V is TRBV24-1; no clear D. CDR1 and CDR2 from the germline V gene are KGHDR and SFDVKD. The CDR3 is 15 residues long. Trimming took off 0 bases at V and 12 bases at J, with 17 bases between the two ends. The CDR3 spells CATSDLVGSSEWQFF. For the CDR3, the DNA is TGTGCCACCAGTGATTTGGTGGGCAGTTCTGAGTGGCAGTTCTTC.

This chain uses TRBV24-1 with TRBJ1-2; no definite D call. With 5 bases removed from V and 0 bases from J, the gap between germline ends came to 6 bases. Germline V gene data show CDR1 as KGHDR and CDR2 as SFDVKD. CDR3 length: 13 residues. As DNA, the CDR3 is TGTGCCACCAGTGGTGACACTAACTATGGCTACACCTTC. This sequence encodes CATSGDTNYGYTF.

On this clonotype itself: At one end the junction does not follow the germline gene, possibly because of a read error. This chain links TRBV18 with TRBJ2-7, with D hard to call. The J call may be in error: the DNA end matches TRBJ2-5 better. CDR3 length equals 13 residues. Germline V gives CDR1 KGHSH, CDR2 LQKENI. The CDR3 nucleotides are TGTGCCGGCTCACTGTCTAATTTGGAGACCCAGTACTTC. This encodes CAGSLSNLETQYF.

Only a few counts were recorded for this clonotype. This rearrangement joins TRBV20-1 to TRBJ2-1; possibly TRBD2 for D (6 bases). The CDR3 loop spans 16 amino acids. With 0 bases removed from V and 4 bases from J, the gap between germline ends came to 16 bases. The germline CDR1 and CDR2 sequences are DFQATT and SNEGSKA (reference sequence). For the CDR3, the DNA is TGCAGTGCTAGAGATCCCCGACTAGAATCGTACAATGAGCAGTTCTTC. This gives the protein CSARDPRLESYNEQFF.